The clone carrying this TCR beta chain occurred once. This sample was taken from a study of blood T cell repertoires in COVID-19. About the study: The origin of the acute and convalescent COVID-19 samples was the United States, Italy and Spain. PBMCs, B-cell-depleted T cells, or T cells provided the cDNA or gDNA that made up the material.

In the original analysis: Estimation of nucleated cell counts was performed using reference gene primer amplification. Generated by immunoSEQ multiplex PCR, the TCRdb table keeps only in-frame clones and is missing some. V and J calls and clone size are those listed in that table; D and trimming were worked out from the DNA. The sample comprises just under 80,000 clones, roughly 84% of which are singletons, and about an eighth rests with the top ten. Trimming removed 7 bases from V and 5 bases from J; junction bases left unmatched: 1. There are 13 residues in the CDR3. CDR1 is KGHDR and CDR2 is SFDVKD in the germline V gene.

The TCR sequence derives from a human donor in a cohort sampled during active COVID-19. Material: peripheral blood. This chain connects TRBV24-1 to TRBJ2-5, with 12 positions matching TRBD1. CDR3 region: CATRGQGAETQYF. DNA for the CDR3: TGTGCCACCAGGGGACAGGGGGCTGAGACCCAGTACTTC.